Listed below are T cell receptor beta chains from one sample, sequenced in a study of shared clonotypes between healthy human individuals. The data were produced by immunoSEQ multiplex PCR, yet TCRdb's version contains in-frame clones alone and is incomplete. Found here are about 610,000 clones, about 96% of them singletons; the top ten hold 0.11%. The sample was naive CD8+ T cells sorted from blood. Receptors were obtained from a woman in her twenties or thirties in good health. Both conserved end residues are trimmed from each CDR3.

J | V | CDR3
TRBJ1-1 | TRBV6-5 | ASSYFLQLGREAF
TRBJ2-2 | TRBV7-9 | ASSLGLAGELF
TRBJ2-7 | TRBV27 | ASSNRDSYEQY
TRBJ2-5 | TRBV9 | ASSVAVSQETQY
TRBJ1-2 | TRBV6-1 | ASSDERDGLRGYT
TRBJ1-5 | TRBV4-1 | ASSQGARSNQPQH
TRBJ2-3 | TRBV5-6 | ASSALGNGVDTQY
TRBJ1-2 | TRBV27 | ASSSDPPNSGGYT
TRBJ2-7 | TRBV7-6 | ASSTTSYEQY
TRBJ2-1 | TRBV6-5 | ASSYSRVGNEQF
TRBJ2-7 | TRBV5-4 | ASSLVGDEQY
TRBJ2-1 | TRBV4-1 | ASSPGLASNEQF
TRBJ2-1 | TRBV5-4 | ASSLYTSGSGQF
TRBJ2-1 | TRBV5-6 | ASSPIGSDNEQF
TRBJ2-7 | TRBV20-1 | SAYFGNPY
TRBJ1-1 | TRBV18 | ASSLPGAEAF
TRBJ2-1 | TRBV19 | ASSPPNSYNEQF
TRBJ2-3 | TRBV15 | ATSRDSGTDTQY
TRBJ1-6 | TRBV27 | ASSADRDFYNSPLH
TRBJ2-7 | TRBV27 | ASSYRTSGISEQY
TRBJ2-1 | TRBV28 | ASLLPGSLYNEQF
TRBJ2-7 | TRBV27 | ASSSSGGGRAYEQY
TRBJ2-7 | TRBV7-6 | ASSPGGERELLEEQY
TRBJ1-2 | TRBV5-8 | ASPQDYT
TRBJ1-1 | TRBV6-5 | ASSYKGAVDTEAF
TRBJ2-3 | TRBV2 | ASSASSGFPDTQY
TRBJ1-5 | TRBV10-3 | ATRQSGANQPQH
TRBJ2-1 | TRBV5-6 | ASSSTSGSQVGYNEQF
TRBJ2-3 | TRBV7-6 | ASSLVLGFTDTQY
TRBJ1-1 | TRBV7-8 | ASNPEAGDTEAF
TRBJ2-7 | TRBV6-4 | ASRRRQASSYEQY
TRBJ2-7 | TRBV6-5 | ASSPDYPYEQY
TRBJ2-2 | TRBV29-1 | SVAAGNTGELF
TRBJ1-3 | TRBV5-1 | ASSLGTGDVGSGNTIY
TRBJ1-1 | TRBV28 | ASRQSLYTEAF
TRBJ2-7 | TRBV5-6 | ASSLMYRDYEQY
TRBJ2-1 | TRBV6-6 | ASSYAGQGWNEQF
TRBJ2-1 | TRBV2 | ASGPEDWGGKLSSYNEQF
TRBJ2-1 | TRBV2 | ASSDPGVWGFDSEQF
TRBJ2-7 | TRBV28 | ASSRDPAAGQY
TRBJ1-2 | TRBV10-3 | AISGGQVYGYT
TRBJ2-7 | TRBV27 | ASSSGTSGTYEQY
- | TRBV27 | ASSPGLAYEQY
TRBJ2-7 | TRBV10-1 | ASSEPGTYEQY
TRBJ1-5 | TRBV6-1 | ASRDLNQPQH
TRBJ2-7 | TRBV7-9 | ASSLGAADTRGTYEQY
TRBJ2-7 | TRBV28 | ASSLPGVSYEQY
TRBJ2-5 | TRBV29-1 | SVGSETQY
TRBJ2-1 | TRBV27 | ASSTFLHPKRGSYNEQF
TRBJ2-1 | TRBV29-1 | SVEDRLAGEEYNEQF
TRBJ2-5 | TRBV5-4 | ASSFESQETQY
TRBJ2-5 | TRBV7-8 | ASSLQETQY
TRBJ2-7 | TRBV9 | ASSVGNAGYEQY
TRBJ1-2 | TRBV4-2 | ASSQSLDSTNYGYT
TRBJ2-1 | TRBV29-1 | SVVAGVLLEQF
TRBJ2-3 | TRBV7-8 | ASSSNTDTQY
TRBJ2-3 | TRBV5-1 | ASSFTSGGTDTQY
TRBJ2-1 | TRBV11-2 | ASSSIGDEQF
TRBJ2-3 | TRBV25-1 | ASSEGGQGWSGTDTQY
TRBJ2-1 | TRBV30 | AWKGSGNEQF